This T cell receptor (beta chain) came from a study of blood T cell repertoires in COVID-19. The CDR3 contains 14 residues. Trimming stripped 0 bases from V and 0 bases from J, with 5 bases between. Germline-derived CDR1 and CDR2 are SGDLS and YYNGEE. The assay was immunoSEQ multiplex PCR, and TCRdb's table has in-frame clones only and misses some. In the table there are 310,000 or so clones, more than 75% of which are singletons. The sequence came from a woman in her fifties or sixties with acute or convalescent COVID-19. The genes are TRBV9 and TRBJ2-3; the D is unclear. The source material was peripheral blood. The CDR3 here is CASSVDLSTDTQYF. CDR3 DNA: TGTGCCAGCAGCGTAGATCTAAGCACAGATACGCAGTATTTT.